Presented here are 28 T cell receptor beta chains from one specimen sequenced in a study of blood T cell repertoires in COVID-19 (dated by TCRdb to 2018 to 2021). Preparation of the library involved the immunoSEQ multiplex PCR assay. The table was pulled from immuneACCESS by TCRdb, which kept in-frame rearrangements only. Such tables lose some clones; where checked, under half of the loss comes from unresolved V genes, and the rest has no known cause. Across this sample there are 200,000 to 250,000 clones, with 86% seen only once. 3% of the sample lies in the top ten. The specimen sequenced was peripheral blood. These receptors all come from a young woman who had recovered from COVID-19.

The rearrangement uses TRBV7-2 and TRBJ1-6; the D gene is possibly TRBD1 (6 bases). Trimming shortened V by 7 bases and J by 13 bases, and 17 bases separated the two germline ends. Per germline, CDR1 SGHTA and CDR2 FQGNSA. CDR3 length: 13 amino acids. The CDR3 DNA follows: TGTGCCAGCACCCGGGACAACTCTTTGCCCCTCCACTTT. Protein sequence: CASTRDNSLPLHF.

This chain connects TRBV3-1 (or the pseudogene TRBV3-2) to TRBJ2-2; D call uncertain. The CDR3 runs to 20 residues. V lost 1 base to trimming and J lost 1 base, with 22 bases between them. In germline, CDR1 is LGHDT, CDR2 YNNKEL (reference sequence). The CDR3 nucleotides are TGTGCCAGCAGCCAAGCGCTGCCACAGTCTACGCTTTTGAACACCGGGGAGCTGTTTTTT. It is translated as CASSQALPQSTLLNTGELFF.

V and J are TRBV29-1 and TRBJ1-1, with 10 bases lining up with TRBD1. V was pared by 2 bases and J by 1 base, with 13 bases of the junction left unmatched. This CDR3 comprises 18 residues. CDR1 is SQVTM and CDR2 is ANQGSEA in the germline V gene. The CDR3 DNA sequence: TGCAGCGTTGAATCGCTCCGGGACAGGGGTTACTGGAACACTGAAGCTTTCTTT. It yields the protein CSVESLRDRGYWNTEAFF.

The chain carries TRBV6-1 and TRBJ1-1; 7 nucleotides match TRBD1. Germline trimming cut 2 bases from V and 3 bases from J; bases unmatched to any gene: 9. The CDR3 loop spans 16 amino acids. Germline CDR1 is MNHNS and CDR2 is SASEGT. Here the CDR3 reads CASSEIWRGQDTEAFF. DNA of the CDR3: TGTGCCAGCAGTGAAATCTGGAGGGGGCAGGACACTGAAGCTTTCTTT.

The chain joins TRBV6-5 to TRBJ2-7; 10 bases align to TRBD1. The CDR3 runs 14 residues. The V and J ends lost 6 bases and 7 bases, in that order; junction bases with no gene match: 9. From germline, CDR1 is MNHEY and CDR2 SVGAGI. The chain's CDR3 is CASSLGTGVYEQYF. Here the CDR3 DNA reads TGTGCCAGCAGCTTAGGGACAGGGGTTTATGAGCAGTACTTC.

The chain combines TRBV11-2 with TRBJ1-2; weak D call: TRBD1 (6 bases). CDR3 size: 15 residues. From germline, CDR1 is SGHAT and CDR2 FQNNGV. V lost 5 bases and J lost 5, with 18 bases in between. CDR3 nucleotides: TGTGCCAGCAGCCAAACAGGGATAGGCTCTTATGGCTACACCTTC. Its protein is CASSQTGIGSYGYTF.

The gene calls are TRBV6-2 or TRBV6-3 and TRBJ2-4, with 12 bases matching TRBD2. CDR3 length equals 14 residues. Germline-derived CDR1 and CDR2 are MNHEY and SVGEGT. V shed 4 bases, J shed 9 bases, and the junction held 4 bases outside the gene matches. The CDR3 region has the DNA TGTGCCAGCAGTTCTCTAGCGGGGGGGATCATTCAGTACTTC. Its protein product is CASSSLAGGIIQYF.

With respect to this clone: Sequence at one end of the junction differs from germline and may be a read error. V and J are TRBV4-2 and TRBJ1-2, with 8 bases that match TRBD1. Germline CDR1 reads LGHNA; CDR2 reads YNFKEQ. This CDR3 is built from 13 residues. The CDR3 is CASSQAFDRGWIF. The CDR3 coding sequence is TGTGCCAGCAGCCAAGCATTCGACAGGGGCTGGATTTTC.

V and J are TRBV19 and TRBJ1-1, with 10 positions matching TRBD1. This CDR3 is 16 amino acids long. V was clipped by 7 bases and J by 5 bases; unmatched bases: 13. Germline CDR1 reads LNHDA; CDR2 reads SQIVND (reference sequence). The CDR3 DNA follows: TGTGCCAGTATTGAGGGGACAGGGGAGTTTGGTACTGAAGCTTTCTTT. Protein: CASIEGTGEFGTEAFF.

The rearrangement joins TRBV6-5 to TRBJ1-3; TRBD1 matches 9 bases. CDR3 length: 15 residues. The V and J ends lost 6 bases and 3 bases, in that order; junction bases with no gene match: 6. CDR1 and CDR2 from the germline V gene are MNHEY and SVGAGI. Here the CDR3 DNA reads TGTGCCAGCAGGGGAACAGGGGGCATTGGAAACACCATATATTTT. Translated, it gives CASRGTGGIGNTIYF.

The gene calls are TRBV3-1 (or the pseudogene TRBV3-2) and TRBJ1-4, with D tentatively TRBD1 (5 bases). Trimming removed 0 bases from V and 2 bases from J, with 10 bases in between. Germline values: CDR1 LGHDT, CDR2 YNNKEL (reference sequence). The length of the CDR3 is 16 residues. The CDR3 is CASSQELGGTNEKLFF. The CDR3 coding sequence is TGTGCCAGCAGCCAAGAACTCGGGGGGACTAATGAAAAACTGTTTTTT.

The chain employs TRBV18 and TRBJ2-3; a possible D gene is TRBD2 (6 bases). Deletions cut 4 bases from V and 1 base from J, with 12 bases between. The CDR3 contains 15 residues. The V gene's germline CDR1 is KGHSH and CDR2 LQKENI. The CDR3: CASSLGTGGTDTQYF. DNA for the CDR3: TGTGCCAGCTCACTAGGTACGGGGGGCACAGATACGCAGTATTTT.

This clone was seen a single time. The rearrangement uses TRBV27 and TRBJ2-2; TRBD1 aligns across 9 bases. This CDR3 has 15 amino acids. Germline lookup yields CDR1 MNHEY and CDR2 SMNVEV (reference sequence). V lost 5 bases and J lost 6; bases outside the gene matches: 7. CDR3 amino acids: CASSAGTGPAGELFF. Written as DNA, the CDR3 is TGTGCCAGCAGTGCCGGGACAGGGCCAGCCGGGGAGCTGTTTTTT.

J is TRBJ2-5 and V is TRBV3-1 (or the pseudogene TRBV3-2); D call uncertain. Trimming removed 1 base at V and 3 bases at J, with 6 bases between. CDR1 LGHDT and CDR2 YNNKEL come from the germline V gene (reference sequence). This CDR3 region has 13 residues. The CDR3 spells CASSQGQKETQYF. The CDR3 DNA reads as TGTGCCAGCAGCCAAGGCCAGAAAGAGACCCAGTACTTC.

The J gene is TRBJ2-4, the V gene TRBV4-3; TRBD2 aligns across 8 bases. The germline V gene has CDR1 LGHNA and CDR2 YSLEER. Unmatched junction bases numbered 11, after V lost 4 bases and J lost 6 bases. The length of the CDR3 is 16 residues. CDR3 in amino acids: CASSRALGAGGNIQYF. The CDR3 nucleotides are TGCGCCAGCAGCCGAGCCCTAGGGGCGGGAGGAAACATTCAGTACTTC.

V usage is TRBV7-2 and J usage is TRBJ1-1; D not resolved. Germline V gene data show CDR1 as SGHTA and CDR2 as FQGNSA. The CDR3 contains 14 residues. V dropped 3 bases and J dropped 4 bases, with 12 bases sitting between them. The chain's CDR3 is CASSFVWGGTEAFF. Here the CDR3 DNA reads TGTGCCAGCAGCTTCGTTTGGGGAGGCACTGAAGCTTTCTTT.

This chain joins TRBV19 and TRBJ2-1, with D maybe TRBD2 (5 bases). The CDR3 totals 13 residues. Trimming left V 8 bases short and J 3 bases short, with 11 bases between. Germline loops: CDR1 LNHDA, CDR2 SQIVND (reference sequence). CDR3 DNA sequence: TGTGCCAGTTCCGGTGGACTCTACAATGAGCAGTTCTTC. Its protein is CASSGGLYNEQFF.

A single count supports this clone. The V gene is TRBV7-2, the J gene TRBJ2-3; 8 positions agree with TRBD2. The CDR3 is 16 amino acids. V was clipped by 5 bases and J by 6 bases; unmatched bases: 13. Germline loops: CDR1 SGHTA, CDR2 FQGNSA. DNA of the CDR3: TGTGCCAGCAGCAGCCTAGCGGGCCCTCTGCTCGATACGCAGTATTTT. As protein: CASSSLAGPLLDTQYF.

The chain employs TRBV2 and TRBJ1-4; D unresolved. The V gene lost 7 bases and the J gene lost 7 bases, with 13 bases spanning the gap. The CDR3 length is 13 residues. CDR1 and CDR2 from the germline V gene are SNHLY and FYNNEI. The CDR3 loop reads CASKWQEGEKLFF. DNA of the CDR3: TGTGCCAGCAAGTGGCAGGAGGGTGAAAAACTGTTTTTT.

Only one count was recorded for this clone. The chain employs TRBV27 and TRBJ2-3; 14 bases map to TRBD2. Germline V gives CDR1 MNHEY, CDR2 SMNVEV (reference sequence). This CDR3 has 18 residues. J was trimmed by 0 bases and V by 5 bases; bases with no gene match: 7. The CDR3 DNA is TGTGCCAGCAGTCTCGGACTAGCGGGGGGAATTAGCACAGATACGCAGTATTTT. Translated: CASSLGLAGGISTDTQYF.

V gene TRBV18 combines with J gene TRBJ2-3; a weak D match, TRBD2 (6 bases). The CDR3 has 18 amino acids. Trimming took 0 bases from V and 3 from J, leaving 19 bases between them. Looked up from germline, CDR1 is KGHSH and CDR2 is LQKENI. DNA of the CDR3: TGTGCCAGCTCACCACCGCCTCGGTTATTGGCGGGGACAGATACGCAGTATTTT. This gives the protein CASSPPPRLLAGTDTQYF.

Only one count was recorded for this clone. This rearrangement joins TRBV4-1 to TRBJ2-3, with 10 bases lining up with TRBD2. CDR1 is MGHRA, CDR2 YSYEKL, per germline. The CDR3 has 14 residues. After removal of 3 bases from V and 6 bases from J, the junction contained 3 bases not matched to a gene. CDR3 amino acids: CASSQGLAWDTQYF. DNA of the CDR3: TGCGCCAGCAGCCAGGGACTAGCGTGGGATACGCAGTATTTT.

CDR3 sequence reads: CASSKRAVSFDYGYTF. CDR3 bases: TGTGCCAGCAGCAAGAGGGCAGTTTCTTTCGACTATGGCTACACCTTC. The chain couples TRBV7-9 to TRBJ1-2; D gene ambiguous. The CDR3 consists of 16 residues. V lost 5 bases and J lost 3, with 19 bases in between. Per the germline V gene, CDR1 is SEHNR and CDR2 is FQNEAQ (reference sequence).

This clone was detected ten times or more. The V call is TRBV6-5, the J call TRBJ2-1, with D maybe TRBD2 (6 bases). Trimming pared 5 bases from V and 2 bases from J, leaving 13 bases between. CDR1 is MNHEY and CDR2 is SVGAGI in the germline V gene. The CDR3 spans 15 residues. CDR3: CASSPIADPYNEQFF. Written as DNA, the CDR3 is TGTGCCAGCAGTCCCATAGCGGACCCCTACAATGAGCAGTTCTTC.

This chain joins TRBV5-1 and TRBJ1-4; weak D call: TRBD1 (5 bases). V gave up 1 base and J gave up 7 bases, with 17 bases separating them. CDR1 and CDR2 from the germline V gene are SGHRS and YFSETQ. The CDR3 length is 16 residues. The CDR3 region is CASSLSGHPRSEKLFF. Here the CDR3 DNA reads TGCGCCAGCAGCTTGTCAGGACATCCGAGGTCTGAAAAACTGTTTTTT. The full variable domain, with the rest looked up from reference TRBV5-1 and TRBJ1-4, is KAGVTQTPRYLIKTRGQQVTLSCSPISGHRSVSWYQQTPGQGLQFLFEYFSETQRNKGNFPGRFSGRQFSNSRSEMNVSTLELGDSALYLCASSLSGHPRSEKLFFGSGTQLSVL.

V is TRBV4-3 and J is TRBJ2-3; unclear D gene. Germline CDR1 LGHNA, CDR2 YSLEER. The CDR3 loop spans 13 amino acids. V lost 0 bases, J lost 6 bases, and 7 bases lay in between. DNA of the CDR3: TGCGCCAGCAGCCAAGATTACGGGGATACGCAGTATTTT. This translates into CASSQDYGDTQYF.

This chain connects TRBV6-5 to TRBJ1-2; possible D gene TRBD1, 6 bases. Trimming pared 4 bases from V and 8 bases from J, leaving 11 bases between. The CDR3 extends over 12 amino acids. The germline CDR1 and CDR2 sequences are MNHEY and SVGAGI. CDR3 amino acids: CASSSGVLGYTF. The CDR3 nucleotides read TGTGCCAGCAGTTCAGGGGTCTTAGGCTACACCTTC.

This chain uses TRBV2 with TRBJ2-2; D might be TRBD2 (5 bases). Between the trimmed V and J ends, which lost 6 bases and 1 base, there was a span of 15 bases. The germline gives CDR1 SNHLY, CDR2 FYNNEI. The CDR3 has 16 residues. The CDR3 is CASRPSRGRNTGELFF. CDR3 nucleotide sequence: TGTGCCAGCAGACCGTCCCGAGGGAGGAACACCGGGGAGCTGTTTTTT.